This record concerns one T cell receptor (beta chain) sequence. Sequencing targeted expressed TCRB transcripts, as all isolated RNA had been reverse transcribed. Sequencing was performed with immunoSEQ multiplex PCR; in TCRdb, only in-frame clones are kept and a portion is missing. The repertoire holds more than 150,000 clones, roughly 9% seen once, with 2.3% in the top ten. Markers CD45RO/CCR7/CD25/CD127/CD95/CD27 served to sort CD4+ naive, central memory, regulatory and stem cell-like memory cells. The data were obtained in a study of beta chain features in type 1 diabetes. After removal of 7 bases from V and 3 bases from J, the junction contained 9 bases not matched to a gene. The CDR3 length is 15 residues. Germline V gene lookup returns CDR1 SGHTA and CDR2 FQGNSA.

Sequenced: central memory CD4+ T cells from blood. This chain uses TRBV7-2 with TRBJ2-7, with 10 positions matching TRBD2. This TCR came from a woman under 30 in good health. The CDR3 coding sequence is TGTGCCAGCACTGTAGCGGGGGGAATCAACTACGAGCAGTACTTC. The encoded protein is CASTVAGGINYEQYF.